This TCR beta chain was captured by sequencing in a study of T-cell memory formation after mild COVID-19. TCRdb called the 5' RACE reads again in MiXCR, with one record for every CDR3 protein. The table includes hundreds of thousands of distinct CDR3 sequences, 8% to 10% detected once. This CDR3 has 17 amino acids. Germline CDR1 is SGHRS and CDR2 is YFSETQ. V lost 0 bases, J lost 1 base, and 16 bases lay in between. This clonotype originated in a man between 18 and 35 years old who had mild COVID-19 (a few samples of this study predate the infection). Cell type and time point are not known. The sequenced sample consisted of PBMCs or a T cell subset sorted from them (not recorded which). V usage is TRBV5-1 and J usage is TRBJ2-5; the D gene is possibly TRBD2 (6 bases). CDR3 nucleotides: TGCGCCAGCAGCTTGGGGGACTTTGGCCCAATCCAAGAGACCCAGTACTTC. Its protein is CASSLGDFGPIQETQYF.